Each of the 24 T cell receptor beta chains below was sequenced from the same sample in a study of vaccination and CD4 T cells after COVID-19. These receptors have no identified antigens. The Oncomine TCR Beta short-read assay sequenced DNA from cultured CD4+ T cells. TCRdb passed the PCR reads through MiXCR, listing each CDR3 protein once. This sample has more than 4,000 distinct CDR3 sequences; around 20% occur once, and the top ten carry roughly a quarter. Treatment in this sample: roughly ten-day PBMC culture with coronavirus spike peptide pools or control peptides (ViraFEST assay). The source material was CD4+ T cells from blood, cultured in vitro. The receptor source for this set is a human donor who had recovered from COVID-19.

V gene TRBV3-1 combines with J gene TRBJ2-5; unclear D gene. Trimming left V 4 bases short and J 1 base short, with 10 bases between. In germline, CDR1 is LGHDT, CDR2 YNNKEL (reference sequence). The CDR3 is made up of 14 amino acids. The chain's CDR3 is CASSPRWSQETQYF. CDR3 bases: TGTGCCAGCAGCCCACGTTGGAGCCAAGAGACCCAGTACTTC.

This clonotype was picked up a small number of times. CDR3 in amino acids: CASSLAGQENNSPLHF. CDR3 DNA: TGCGCCAGCAGCTTGGCGGGCCAGGAAAATAATTCACCCCTCCACTTT. V is TRBV5-1 and J is TRBJ1-6; the D is unclear. With 0 bases removed from V and 5 bases from J, the gap between germline ends came to 12 bases. Looked up from germline, CDR1 is SGHRS and CDR2 is YFSETQ. CDR3 length: 16 amino acids.

The CDR3 protein is CASSFIGQPILNYGYTF. CDR3 nucleotide sequence: TGTGCCAGCAGTTTTATCGGACAACCGATACTTAACTATGGCTACACCTTC. V usage is TRBV28 and J usage is TRBJ1-2; possibly TRBD1 for D (5 bases). Germline CDR1 and CDR2: MDHEN and SYDVKM. The CDR3 has 17 residues. V was clipped by 3 bases and J by 1 base, with 18 bases between them.

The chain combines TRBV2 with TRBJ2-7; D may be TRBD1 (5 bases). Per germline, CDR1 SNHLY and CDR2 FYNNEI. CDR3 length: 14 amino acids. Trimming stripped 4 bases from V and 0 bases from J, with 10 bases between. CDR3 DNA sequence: TGTGCCAGCAGTGTATGGGGCGCCTCCTACGAGCAGTACTTC. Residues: CASSVWGASYEQYF.

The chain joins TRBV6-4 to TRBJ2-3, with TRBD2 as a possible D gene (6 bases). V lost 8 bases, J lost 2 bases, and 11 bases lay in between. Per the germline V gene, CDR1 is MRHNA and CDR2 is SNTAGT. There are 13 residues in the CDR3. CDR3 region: CASGTGHTDTQYF. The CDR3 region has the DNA TGTGCCAGCGGGACTGGCCACACAGATACGCAGTATTTT.

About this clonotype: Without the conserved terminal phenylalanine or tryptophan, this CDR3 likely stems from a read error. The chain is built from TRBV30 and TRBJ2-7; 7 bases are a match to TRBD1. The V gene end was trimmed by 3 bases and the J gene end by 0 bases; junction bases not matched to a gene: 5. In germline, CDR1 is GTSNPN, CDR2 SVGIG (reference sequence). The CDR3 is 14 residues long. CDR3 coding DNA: TGTGCCTGGAGAGGGGGCAGGAGCTCCTACGAGCAGTACCTC. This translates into CAWRGGRSSYEQYL.

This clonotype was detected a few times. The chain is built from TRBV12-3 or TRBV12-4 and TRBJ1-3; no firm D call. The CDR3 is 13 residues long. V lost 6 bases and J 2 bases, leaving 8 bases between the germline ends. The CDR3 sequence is CASSRAAGNTIYF. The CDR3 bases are TGTGCCAGCAGCCGGGCAGCTGGAAACACCATATATTTT.

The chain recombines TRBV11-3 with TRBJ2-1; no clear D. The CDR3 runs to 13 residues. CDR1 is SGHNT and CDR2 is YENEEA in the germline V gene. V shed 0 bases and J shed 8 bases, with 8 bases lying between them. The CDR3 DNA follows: TGTGCCAGCAGCTTAGAAGGCGAATATGAGCAGTTCTTC. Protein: CASSLEGEYEQFF.

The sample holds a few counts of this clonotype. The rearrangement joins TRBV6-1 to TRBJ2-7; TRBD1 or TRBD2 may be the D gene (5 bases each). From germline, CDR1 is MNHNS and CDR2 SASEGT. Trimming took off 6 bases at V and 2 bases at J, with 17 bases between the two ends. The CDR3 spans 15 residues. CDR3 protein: CASRQKGPSTYEQYF. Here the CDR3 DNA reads TGTGCCAGCAGACAGAAGGGACCGTCTACCTACGAGCAGTACTTC.

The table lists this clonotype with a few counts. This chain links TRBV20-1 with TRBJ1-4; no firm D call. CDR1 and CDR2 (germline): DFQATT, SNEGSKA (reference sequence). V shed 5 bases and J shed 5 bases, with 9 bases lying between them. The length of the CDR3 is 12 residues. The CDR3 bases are TGCAGTGCTTCGCCTGGGAATGAAAAACTGTTTTTT. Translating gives CSASPGNEKLFF.

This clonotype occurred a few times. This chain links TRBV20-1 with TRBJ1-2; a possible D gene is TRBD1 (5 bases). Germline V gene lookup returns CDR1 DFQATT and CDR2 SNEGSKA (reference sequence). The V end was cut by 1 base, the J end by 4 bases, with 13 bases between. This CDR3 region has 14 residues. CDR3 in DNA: TGCAGTGCTAGAGTACTAGTACAGGCCTATGGCTACACCTTC. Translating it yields CSARVLVQAYGYTF.

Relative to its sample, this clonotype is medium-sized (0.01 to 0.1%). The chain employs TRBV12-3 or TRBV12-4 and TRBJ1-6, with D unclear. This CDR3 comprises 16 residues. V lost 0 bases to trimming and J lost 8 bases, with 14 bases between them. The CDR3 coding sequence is TGTGCCAGCAGTTTAGCATCGGGAGGGCAGGATTCACCCCTCCACTTT. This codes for CASSLASGGQDSPLHF.

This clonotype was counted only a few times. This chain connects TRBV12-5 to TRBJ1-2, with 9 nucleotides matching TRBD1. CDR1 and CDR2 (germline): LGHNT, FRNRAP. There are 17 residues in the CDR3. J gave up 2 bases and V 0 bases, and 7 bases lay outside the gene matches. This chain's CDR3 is CASGLVIGDRVNYGYTF. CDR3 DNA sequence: TGTGCTAGTGGTTTGGTGATAGGGGACAGGGTAAACTATGGCTACACCTTC.

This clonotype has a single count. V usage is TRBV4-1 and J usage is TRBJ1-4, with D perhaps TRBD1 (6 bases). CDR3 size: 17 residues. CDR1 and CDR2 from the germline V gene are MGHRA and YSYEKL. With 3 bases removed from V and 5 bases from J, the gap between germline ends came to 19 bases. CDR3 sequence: CASSHSGGGAGNEKLFF. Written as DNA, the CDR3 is TGCGCCAGCAGCCACTCTGGAGGGGGGGCAGGGAATGAAAAACTGTTTTTT.

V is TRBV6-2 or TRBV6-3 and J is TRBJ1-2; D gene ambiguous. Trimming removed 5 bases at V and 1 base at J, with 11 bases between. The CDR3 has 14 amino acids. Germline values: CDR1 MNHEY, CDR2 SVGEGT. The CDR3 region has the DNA TGTGCCAGCAGTCTGACTGACCGTAACTATGGCTACACCTTC. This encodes CASSLTDRNYGYTF.

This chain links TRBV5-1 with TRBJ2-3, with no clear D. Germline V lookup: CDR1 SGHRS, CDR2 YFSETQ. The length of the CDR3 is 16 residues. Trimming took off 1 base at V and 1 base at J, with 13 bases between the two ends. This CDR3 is CASSLSQPSGTDTQYF. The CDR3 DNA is TGCGCCAGCAGCTTGAGCCAACCCTCCGGCACAGATACGCAGTATTTT.

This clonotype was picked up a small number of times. In DNA, the CDR3 is TGCGCCTCGCAGGGCGGGACAGGGGGCGGCATTCAGTACTTC. Translated, it gives CASQGGTGGGIQYF. The chain employs TRBV5-1 and TRBJ2-4, with 12 bases identical to TRBD1. The CDR3 is made up of 14 amino acids. The germline V gene has CDR1 SGHRS and CDR2 YFSETQ. The trim removed 10 bases at V and 9 bases at J, leaving 11 bases unmatched.

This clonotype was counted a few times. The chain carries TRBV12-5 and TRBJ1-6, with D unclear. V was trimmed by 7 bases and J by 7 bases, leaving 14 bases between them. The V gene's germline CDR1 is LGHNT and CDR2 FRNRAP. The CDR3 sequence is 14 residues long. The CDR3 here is CASAVGTRNSPLHF. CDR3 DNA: TGTGCTAGTGCGGTGGGTACGAGGAATTCACCCCTCCACTTT.

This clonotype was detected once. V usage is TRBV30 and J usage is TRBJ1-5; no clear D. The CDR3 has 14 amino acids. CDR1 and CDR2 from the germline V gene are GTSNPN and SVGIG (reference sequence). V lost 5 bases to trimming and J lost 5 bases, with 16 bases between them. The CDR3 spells CAWELKGGDQPQHF. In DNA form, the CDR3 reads TGTGCCTGGGAGCTGAAGGGTGGGGATCAGCCCCAGCATTTT. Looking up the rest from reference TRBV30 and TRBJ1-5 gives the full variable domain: SQTIHQWPATLVQPVGSPLSLECTVEGTSNPNLYWYRQAAGRGLQLLFYSVGIGQISSEVPQNLSASRPQDRQFILSSKKLLLSDSGFYLCAWELKGGDQPQHFGDGTRLSIL.

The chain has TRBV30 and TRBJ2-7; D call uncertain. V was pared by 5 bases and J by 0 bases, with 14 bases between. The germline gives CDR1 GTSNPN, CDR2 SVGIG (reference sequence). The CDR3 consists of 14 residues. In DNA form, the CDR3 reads TGTGCCTGGTCTAGGGCGCTGAGCTCCTACGAGCAGTACTTC. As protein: CAWSRALSSYEQYF. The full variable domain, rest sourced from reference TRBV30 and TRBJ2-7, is SQTIHQWPATLVQPVGSPLSLECTVEGTSNPNLYWYRQAAGRGLQLLFYSVGIGQISSEVPQNLSASRPQDRQFILSSKKLLLSDSGFYLCAWSRALSSYEQYFGPGTRLTVT.

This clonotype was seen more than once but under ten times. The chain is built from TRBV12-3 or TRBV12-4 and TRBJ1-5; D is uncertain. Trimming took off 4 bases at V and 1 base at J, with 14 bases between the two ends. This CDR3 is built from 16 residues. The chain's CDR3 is CASSSGNLGSNQPQHF. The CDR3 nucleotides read TGTGCCAGCAGTTCCGGCAACCTAGGCAGCAATCAGCCCCAGCATTTT.

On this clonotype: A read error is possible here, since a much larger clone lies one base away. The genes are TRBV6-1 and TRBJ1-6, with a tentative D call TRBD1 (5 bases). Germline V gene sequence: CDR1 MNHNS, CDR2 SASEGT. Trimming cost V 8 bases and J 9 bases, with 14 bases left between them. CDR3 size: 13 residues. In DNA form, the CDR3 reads TGTGCCAGCCTCTTGGGACTTCCTTCACCCCTCCACTTT. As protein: CASLLGLPSPLHF.

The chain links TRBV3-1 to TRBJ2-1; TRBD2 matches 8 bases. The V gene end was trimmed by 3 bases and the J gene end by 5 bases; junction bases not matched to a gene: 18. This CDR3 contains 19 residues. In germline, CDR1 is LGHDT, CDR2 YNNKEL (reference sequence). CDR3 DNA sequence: TGTGCCAGCAGCCATCACCCCTACCCCCCGGGGGGGGCAAACAATGAGCAGTTCTTC. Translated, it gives CASSHHPYPPGGANNEQFF.

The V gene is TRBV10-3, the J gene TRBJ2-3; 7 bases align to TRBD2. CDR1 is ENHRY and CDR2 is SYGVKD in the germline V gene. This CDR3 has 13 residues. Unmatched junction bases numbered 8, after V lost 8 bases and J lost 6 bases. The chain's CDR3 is CAIAVVGGDTQYF. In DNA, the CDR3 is TGTGCCATCGCCGTAGTGGGGGGGGATACGCAGTATTTT.